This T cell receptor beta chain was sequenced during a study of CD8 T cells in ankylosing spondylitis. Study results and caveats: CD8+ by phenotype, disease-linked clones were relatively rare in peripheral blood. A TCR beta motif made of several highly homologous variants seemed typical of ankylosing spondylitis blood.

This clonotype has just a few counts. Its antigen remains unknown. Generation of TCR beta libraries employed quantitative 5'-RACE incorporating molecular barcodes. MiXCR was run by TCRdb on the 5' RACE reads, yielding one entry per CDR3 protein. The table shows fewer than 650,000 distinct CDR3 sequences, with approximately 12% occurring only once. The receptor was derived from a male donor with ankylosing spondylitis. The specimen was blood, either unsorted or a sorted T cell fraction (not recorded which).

The CDR3: CASSLGTGESNEQFF. In nucleotides, the CDR3 is TGTGCCAGCAGCTTAGGGACAGGCGAAAGTAATGAGCAGTTCTTC. This chain connects TRBV7-9 to TRBJ2-1; 7 nucleotides align to TRBD1. Germline CDR1 and CDR2: SEHNR and FQNEAQ (reference sequence). CDR3 length: 15 amino acids. J was trimmed by 7 bases and V by 1 base; bases with no gene match: 7. Supplemented by reference TRBV7-9 and TRBJ2-1, the full variable domain reads DTGVSQNPRHKITKRGQNVTFRCDPISEHNRLYWYRQTLGQGPEFLTYFQNEAQLEKSRLLSDRFSAERPKGSFSTLEIQRTEQGDSAMYLCASSLGTGESNEQFFGPGTRLTVL.